This T cell receptor (beta chain) was identified during a study of OX40 agonist ivuxolimab in advanced cancers. Across the study: Each dose-escalation patient presented with hepatocellular carcinoma, melanoma, renal cell or head and neck cancer. Prior anti-PD-1, anti-PD-L1 or anti-CTLA-4 therapy did not bar entry, and around 39% had some. General study points: The investigators did not determine what antigen specificity the expanded peripheral T cells had.

Here immunoSEQ multiplex PCR was the method, and the copy in TCRdb shows in-frame clones only, minus some. The data show tens of thousands of clones, around four fifths seen once. Anyone with autoimmune disease history or systemic immunosuppression was excluded. Points on this clone: The antigen remains unidentified.

There are 13 residues in the CDR3. In germline, CDR1 is SGDLS, CDR2 YYNGEE. V was clipped by 0 bases and J by 3 bases, with 7 bases between them. The rearrangement joins TRBV9 to TRBJ2-7; D unclear. The sequence came from an adult with an advanced solid tumor such as melanoma, head and neck, liver or kidney cancer. The input for sequencing was CD4+ or CD8+ T cells sorted from blood, taken in a trial of the OX40 agonist ivuxolimab. CDR3 coding DNA: TGTGCCAGCAGCGTAGAGTTGGACTACGAGCAGTACTTC. Its translation: CASSVELDYEQYF.